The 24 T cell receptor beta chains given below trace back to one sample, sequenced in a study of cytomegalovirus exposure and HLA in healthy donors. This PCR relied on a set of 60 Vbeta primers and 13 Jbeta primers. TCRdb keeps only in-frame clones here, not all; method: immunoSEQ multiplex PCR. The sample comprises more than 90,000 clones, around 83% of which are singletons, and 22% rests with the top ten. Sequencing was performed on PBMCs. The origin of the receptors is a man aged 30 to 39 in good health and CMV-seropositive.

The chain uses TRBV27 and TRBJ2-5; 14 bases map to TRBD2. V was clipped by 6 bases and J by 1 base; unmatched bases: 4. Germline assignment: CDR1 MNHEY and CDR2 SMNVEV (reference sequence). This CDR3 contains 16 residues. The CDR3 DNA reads TGTGCCAGCAGGGGGACTAGCGGGGGTCTCCAAGAGACCCAGTACTTC. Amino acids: CASRGTSGGLQETQYF.

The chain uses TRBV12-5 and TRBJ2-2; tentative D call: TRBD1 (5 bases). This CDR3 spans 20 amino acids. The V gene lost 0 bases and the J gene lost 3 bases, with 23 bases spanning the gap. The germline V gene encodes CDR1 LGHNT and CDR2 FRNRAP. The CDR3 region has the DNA TGTGCTAGTGGTTTGGTAATCCCGCACTTGACTGCACAGGACACCGGGGAGCTGTTTTTT. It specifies CASGLVIPHLTAQDTGELFF.

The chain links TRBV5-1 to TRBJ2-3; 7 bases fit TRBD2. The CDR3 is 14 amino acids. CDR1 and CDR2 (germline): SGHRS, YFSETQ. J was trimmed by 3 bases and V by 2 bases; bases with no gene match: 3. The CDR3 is CASSFTGRTDTQYF. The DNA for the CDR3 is TGCGCCAGCAGCTTCACCGGGAGGACAGATACGCAGTATTTT.

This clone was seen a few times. CDR3 nucleotide sequence: TGTGCCTGGAGTGTACAGGGAATGAACACTGAAGCTTTCTTT. As protein: CAWSVQGMNTEAFF. The rearrangement links TRBV30 to TRBJ1-1, with a tentative D call TRBD1 (6 bases). This CDR3 comprises 14 residues. Trimming shortened V by 0 bases and J by 0 bases, and 8 bases separated the two germline ends. CDR1 is GTSNPN and CDR2 is SVGIG in the germline V gene (reference sequence).

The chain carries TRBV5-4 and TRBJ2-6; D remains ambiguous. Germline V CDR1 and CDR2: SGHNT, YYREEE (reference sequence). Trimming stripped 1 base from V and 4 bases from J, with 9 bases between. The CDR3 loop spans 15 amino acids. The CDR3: CASSLLGSGANVLTF. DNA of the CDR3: TGTGCCAGCAGCTTGTTGGGCTCCGGGGCCAACGTCCTGACTTTC. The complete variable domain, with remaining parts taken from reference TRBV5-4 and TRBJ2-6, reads ETGVTQSPTHLIKTRGQQVTLRCSSQSGHNTVSWYQQALGQGPQFIFQYYREEENGRGNFPPRFSGLQFPNYSSELNVNALELDDSALYLCASSLLGSGANVLTFGAGSRLTVL.

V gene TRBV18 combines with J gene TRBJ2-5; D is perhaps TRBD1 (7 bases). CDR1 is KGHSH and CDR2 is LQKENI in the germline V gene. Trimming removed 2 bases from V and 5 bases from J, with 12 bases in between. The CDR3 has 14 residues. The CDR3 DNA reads TGTGCCAGCTCACCATCAGGGGGAGGTGAGACCCAGTACTTC. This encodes CASSPSGGGETQYF.

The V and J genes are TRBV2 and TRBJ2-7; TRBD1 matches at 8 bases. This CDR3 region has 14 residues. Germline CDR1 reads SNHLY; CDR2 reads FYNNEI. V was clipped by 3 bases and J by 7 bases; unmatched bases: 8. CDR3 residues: CASSERQGWSEQYF. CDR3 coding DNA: TGTGCCAGCAGTGAGAGACAGGGGTGGAGTGAGCAGTACTTC. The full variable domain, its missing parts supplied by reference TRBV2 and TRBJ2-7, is EPEVTQTPSHQVTQMGQEVILRCVPISNHLYFYWYRQILGQKVEFLVSFYNNEISEKSEIFDDQFSVERPDGSNFTLKIRSTKLEDSAMYFCASSERQGWSEQYFGPGTRLTVT.

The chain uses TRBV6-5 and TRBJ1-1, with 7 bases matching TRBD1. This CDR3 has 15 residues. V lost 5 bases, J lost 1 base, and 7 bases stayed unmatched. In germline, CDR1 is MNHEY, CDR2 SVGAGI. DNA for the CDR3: TGTGCCAGCAGTCTGGACGGACAGGCGAACACTGAAGCTTTCTTT. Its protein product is CASSLDGQANTEAFF.

The CDR3 region has the DNA TGTGCCAGCAACCCCGCGGGGGGCGGGGGTACCTACAATGAGCAGTTCTTC. It translates to CASNPAGGGGTYNEQFF. V gene TRBV7-2 combines with J gene TRBJ2-1; 8 bases fit TRBD2. CDR3 size: 17 residues. Germline-derived CDR1 and CDR2 are SGHTA and FQGNSA. Unmatched junction bases numbered 13, after V lost 7 bases and J lost 2 bases.

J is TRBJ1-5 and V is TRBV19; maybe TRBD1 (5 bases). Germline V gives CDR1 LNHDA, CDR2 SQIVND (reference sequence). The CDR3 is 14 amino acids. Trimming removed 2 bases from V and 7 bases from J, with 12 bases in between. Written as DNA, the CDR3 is TGTGCCAGTAGTATAAATCGCGGGGCCCAGCCCCAGCATTTT. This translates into CASSINRGAQPQHF.

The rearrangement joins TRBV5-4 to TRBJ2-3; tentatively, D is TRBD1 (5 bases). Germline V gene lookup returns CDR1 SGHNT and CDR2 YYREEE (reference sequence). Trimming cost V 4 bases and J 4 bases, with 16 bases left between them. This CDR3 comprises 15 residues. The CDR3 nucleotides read TGTGCCAGCAGCGATCCCAGGGCTCAGGCAGATACGCAGTATTTT. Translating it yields CASSDPRAQADTQYF.

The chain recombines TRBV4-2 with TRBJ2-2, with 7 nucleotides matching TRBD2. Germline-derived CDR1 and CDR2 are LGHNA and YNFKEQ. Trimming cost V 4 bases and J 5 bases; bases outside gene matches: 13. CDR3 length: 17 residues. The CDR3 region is CASSRAFSGVGTGELFF. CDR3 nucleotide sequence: TGTGCCAGCAGCCGAGCCTTCAGCGGGGTTGGGACCGGGGAGCTGTTTTTT.

In nucleotides, the CDR3 is TGTGCCAGCGGAAGAGGGGCGGGAGGGCCTCGCACAGATACGCAGTATTTT. Its protein is CASGRGAGGPRTDTQYF. The chain has TRBV2 and TRBJ2-3; 9 bases align to TRBD2. The CDR3 contains 17 residues. The J segment lost 1 base and the V segment lost 8 bases, leaving 13 bases of the junction unmatched. CDR1 is SNHLY and CDR2 is FYNNEI in the germline V gene.

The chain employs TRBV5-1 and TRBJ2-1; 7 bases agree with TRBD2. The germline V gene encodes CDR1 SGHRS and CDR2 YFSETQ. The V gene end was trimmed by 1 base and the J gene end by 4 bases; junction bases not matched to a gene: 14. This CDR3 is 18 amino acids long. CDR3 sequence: CASSLTPPATSTYNEQFF. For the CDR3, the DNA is TGCGCCAGCAGCTTGACCCCTCCGGCGACTAGCACTTACAATGAGCAGTTCTTC. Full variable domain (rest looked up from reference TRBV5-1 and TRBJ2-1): KAGVTQTPRYLIKTRGQQVTLSCSPISGHRSVSWYQQTPGQGLQFLFEYFSETQRNKGNFPGRFSGRQFSNSRSEMNVSTLELGDSALYLCASSLTPPATSTYNEQFFGPGTRLTVL.

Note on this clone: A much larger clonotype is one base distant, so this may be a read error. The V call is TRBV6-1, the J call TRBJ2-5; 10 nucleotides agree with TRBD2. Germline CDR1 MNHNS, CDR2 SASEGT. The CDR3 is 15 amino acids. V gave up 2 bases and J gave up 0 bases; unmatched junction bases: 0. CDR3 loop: CASSELAGDQETQYF. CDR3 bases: TGTGCCAGCAGTGAACTAGCGGGAGACCAAGAGACCCAGTACTTC.

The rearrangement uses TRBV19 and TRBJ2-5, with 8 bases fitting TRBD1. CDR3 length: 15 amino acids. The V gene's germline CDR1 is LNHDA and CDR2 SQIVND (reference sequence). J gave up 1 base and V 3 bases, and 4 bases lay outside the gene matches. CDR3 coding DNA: TGTGCCAGTAGTATTGCGGGGACAGGCCAAGAGACCCAGTACTTC. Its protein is CASSIAGTGQETQYF. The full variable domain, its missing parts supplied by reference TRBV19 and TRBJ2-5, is DGGITQSPKYLFRKEGQNVTLSCEQNLNHDAMYWYRQDPGQGLRLIYYSQIVNDFQKGDIAEGYSVSREKKESFPLTVTSAQKNPTAFYLCASSIAGTGQETQYFGPGTRLLVL.

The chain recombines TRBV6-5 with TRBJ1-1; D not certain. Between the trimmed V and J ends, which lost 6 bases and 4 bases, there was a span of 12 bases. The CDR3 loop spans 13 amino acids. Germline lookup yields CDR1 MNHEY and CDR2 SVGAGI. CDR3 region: CASRPGTGTEAFF. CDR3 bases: TGTGCCAGCAGACCCGGTACGGGCACTGAAGCTTTCTTT.

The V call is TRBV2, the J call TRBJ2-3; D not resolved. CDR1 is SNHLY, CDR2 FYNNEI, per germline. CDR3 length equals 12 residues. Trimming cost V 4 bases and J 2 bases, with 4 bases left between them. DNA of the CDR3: TGTGCCAGCAGTGGACTCACAGATACGCAGTATTTT. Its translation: CASSGLTDTQYF.

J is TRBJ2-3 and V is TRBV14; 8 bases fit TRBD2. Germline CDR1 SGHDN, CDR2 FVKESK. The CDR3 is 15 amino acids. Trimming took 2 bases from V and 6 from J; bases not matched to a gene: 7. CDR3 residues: CASSQITGGPDTQYF. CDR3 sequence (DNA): TGTGCCAGCAGCCAAATAACGGGAGGGCCTGATACGCAGTATTTT.

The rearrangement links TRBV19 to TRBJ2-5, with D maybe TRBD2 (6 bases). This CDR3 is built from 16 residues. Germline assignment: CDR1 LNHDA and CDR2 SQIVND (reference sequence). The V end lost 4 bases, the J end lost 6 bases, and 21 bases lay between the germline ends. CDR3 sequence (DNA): TGTGCCAGTAGTACTCCATGGGCAGGGAGGAGGAAGACCCAGTACTTC. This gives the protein CASSTPWAGRRKTQYF.

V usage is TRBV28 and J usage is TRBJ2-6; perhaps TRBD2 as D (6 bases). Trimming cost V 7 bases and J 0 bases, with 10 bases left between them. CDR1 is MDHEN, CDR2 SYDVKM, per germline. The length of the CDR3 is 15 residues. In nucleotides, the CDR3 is TGTGCCAGCACCGGAGGGGTCTCTGGGGCCAACGTCCTGACTTTC. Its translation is CASTGGVSGANVLTF.

The CDR3 loop is CASSPVTVNTEAFF. DNA of the CDR3: TGTGCCAGCTCACCAGTCACAGTCAACACTGAAGCTTTCTTT. The chain recombines TRBV18 with TRBJ1-1; D call uncertain. This CDR3 spans 14 amino acids. Germline CDR1 and CDR2: KGHSH and LQKENI. Trimming pared 2 bases from V and 2 bases from J, leaving 9 bases between.

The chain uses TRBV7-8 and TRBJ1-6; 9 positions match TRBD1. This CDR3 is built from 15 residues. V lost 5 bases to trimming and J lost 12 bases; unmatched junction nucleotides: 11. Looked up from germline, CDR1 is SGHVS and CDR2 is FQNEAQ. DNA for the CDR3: TGTGCCAGCAGCCGGGACAGGGTGCTACTGGGACCCCTCCACTTT. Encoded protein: CASSRDRVLLGPLHF.

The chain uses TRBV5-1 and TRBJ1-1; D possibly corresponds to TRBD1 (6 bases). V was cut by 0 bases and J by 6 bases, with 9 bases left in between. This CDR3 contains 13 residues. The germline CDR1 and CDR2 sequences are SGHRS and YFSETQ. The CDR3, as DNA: TGCGCCAGCAGCTTGGTGTACAGGGCTGAAGCTTTCTTT. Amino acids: CASSLVYRAEAFF.